These T cell receptor beta chains were read from a single sample in a study of CD8 T cells in ankylosing spondylitis. Using its own MiXCR run on the 5' RACE reads, TCRdb lists one record per CDR3 protein. The sample has 500,000 to 650,000 distinct CDR3 sequences, roughly 5% seen once. Sequenced material: blood, either unsorted or a sorted T cell fraction (not recorded which). The receptors here all came from a male donor with ankylosing spondylitis. Both conserved end residues are part of each CDR3. A D gene is named only where the DNA matches it firmly. Clone size appears in some rows only: once, few, many, or a class for an expanded clone.

many TRBJ2-1 TRBV12-3/TRBV12-4 TRBD1 TGTGCCAGCAGCCCGTGGGGACAGGGTTACAATGAGCAGTTCTTC CASSPWGQGYNEQFF
many TRBJ2-1 TRBV28 NA TGTGCCAGCACCCGTCCTCCCCGCTACAATGAGCAGTTCTTC CASTRPPRYNEQFF
many TRBJ2-1 TRBV28 TRBD2 TGTGCCAGCAGTTTAGCGGGGGTATACAATGAGCAGTTCTTC CASSLAGVYNEQFF
many TRBJ2-7 TRBV4-1 NA TGCGCCAGCAGCCAAGGGACGGGGAGCTCCTACGAGCAGTACTTC CASSQGTGSSYEQYF
NA TRBJ2-1 TRBV24-1 TRBD2 TGTGCCACCAGTGATCCCCGGGGGGGGAACAATGAGCAGTTCTTC CATSDPRGGNNEQFF
many TRBJ1-6 TRBV20-1 NA TGCAGTGCTAAGACAGGCCTAGATTCACCCCTCCACTTT CSAKTGLDSPLHF
many TRBJ2-7 TRBV5-6 TRBD1 TGTGCCAGCAGCCGACAGGGGGCCCGCTCCTACGAGCAGTACTTC CASSRQGARSYEQYF
many TRBJ2-5 TRBV29-1 TRBD2 TGCAGCGCTGGGAGGGGTAGGGGAGAGACCCAGTACTTC CSAGRGRGETQYF
many TRBJ2-7 TRBV12-3/TRBV12-4 TRBD1 TGTGCCAGCAGCCCCGGGACAGGGGCGTCCTCCTACGAGCAGTACTTC CASSPGTGASSYEQYF
many TRBJ2-7 TRBV20-1 NA TGCAGTGCCGAAGCCAAAGCCGAGCAGTACTTC CSAEAKAEQYF
many TRBJ1-2 TRBV7-8 NA TGTGCCAGCAGCTTATATGGGACTGCAGCTAACTATGGCTACACCTTC CASSLYGTAANYGYTF
NA TRBJ2-7 TRBV7-9 NA TGTGCCAGTGCCCTATCTGACTACGAGCAGTACTTC CASALSDYEQYF
NA TRBJ1-5 TRBV20-1 TRBD1 TGCAGTGCTTCGACAGGGGATCTCAGCAATCAGCCCCAGCATTTT CSASTGDLSNQPQHF
many TRBJ2-1 TRBV28 TRBD2 TGTGCCAGCAGTCTGAGGGCTAGCGGGAGCTCCTACAATGAGCAGTTCTTC CASSLRASGSSYNEQFF
many TRBJ1-1 TRBV29-1 NA TGCAGCGTTGTAGACAGCAGGAACACTGAAGCTTTCTTT CSVVDSRNTEAFF
many TRBJ2-7 TRBV10-2 TRBD1 TGCGCCAGCAGCATCGACAGGGGGCCCACCTACGAGCAGTACTTC CASSIDRGPTYEQYF
few TRBJ2-2 TRBV10-3 TRBD2 TGTGCCATCAGTGGAACGGGACTAGCGGGAGGGCCGAACACCGGGGAGCTGTTTTTT CAISGTGLAGGPNTGELFF
many TRBJ1-6 TRBV11-2 NA TGTGCCAGCAGCTTCCAGTGGTCCGGTTCACCCCTCCACTTT CASSFQWSGSPLHF
many TRBJ1-1 TRBV5-1 NA TGCGCCAGCAGCTCGGGACAACCGACTGAAGCTTTCTTT CASSSGQPTEAFF
many TRBJ2-3 TRBV27 TRBD1 TGTGCCAGCAGTCTTAGGACAGGGGTAGATACGCAGTATTTT CASSLRTGVDTQYF
many TRBJ2-3 TRBV10-3 NA TGTGCCATCAGTGAGGCAGGGGCCCCAGATACGCAGTATTTT CAISEAGAPDTQYF
many TRBJ2-7 TRBV27 NA TGTGCCAGCAGTTCACCTGCGAGGGGCAAGGCCTACGAGCAGTACTTC CASSSPARGKAYEQYF
many TRBJ1-5 TRBV5-1 NA TGCGCCAGCAGTGAATTCTGGGGGGCAAGTCAGCCCCAGCATTTT CASSEFWGASQPQHF